What follows are 22 T cell receptor beta chains derived from one specimen sequenced in a study of T cells in Graves' hyperthyroidism and ophthalmopathy. TCR beta CDR3 regions were amplified from RNA transcripts. First-round RT-PCR of the TCR CDR3 relied on the HTBI primer set. TCRdb independently ran MiXCR on the multiplex PCR reads; one entry per CDR3 protein. The table includes about 560,000 distinct CDR3 sequences, 16% detected once. Source material: blood. The receptors originated from a woman under 30 with Graves' hyperthyroidism.

This clonotype was picked up one time. The V and J genes are TRBV14 and TRBJ2-7, with TRBD1 matching over 7 bases. This CDR3 is built from 14 residues. Looked up from germline, CDR1 is SGHDN and CDR2 is FVKESK. The V gene end was trimmed by 6 bases and the J gene end by 5 bases; junction bases not matched to a gene: 10. CDR3 protein: CASSRRQGLDEQYF. The DNA for the CDR3 is TGTGCCAGCAGTCGTAGACAGGGTTTGGACGAGCAGTACTTC.

This clonotype was recorded many times. The rearrangement links TRBV5-1 to TRBJ1-6, with TRBD1 matching over 8 bases. This CDR3 is 14 amino acids long. With 3 bases clipped from V and 11 bases from J, the junction kept 7 bases outside the gene matches. The germline V gene has CDR1 SGHRS and CDR2 YFSETQ. CDR3: CASSSGTGAPPLHF. As DNA, the CDR3 is TGCGCCAGCAGCTCCGGGACAGGCGCGCCACCCCTCCACTTT.

This clonotype was counted between two and nine times. The chain uses TRBV11-2 and TRBJ1-4; TRBD1 might be the D (6 bases). With 6 bases removed from V and 4 bases from J, the gap between germline ends came to 21 bases. Germline V gene lookup returns CDR1 SGHAT and CDR2 FQNNGV. The CDR3 covers 17 residues. CDR3 residues: CASRLQGFGRGNEKLFF. The CDR3 bases are TGTGCCAGCAGGCTACAGGGATTTGGACGGGGTAATGAAAAACTGTTTTTT.

V and J are TRBV11-2 and TRBJ1-2; D unclear. V lost 5 bases and J 4 bases, leaving 14 bases between the germline ends. Germline CDR1 is SGHAT and CDR2 is FQNNGV. CDR3 size: 14 residues. CDR3 DNA: TGTGCCAGCAGCATGCCGCCCTCAGGCTATGGCTACACCTTC. Protein sequence: CASSMPPSGYGYTF.

The chain uses TRBV11-2 and TRBJ1-1, with TRBD1 as a possible D gene (5 bases). The CDR3 contains 16 residues. V gave up 5 bases and J gave up 0 bases, with 16 bases separating them. Germline CDR1 reads SGHAT; CDR2 reads FQNNGV. The CDR3 DNA sequence: TGTGCCAGCAGCCTGGCGGACAACCTAGTGAACACTGAAGCTTTCTTT. Amino acid sequence: CASSLADNLVNTEAFF.

The gene calls are TRBV30 and TRBJ2-7, with D perhaps TRBD1 (8 bases). Germline lookup yields CDR1 GTSNPN and CDR2 SVGIG (reference sequence). CDR3 length: 13 residues. The V and J ends lost 8 bases and 7 bases respectively, with 21 bases between them. CDR3 DNA sequence: TGTGCCGGGATAACAGGGGGGGGGCAAGAGCAGTACTTC. Its protein is CAGITGGGQEQYF. Full variable domain (missing parts from reference TRBV30 and TRBJ2-7): SQTIHQWPATLVQPVGSPLSLECTVEGTSNPNLYWYRQAAGRGLQLLFYSVGIGQISSEVPQNLSASRPQDRQFILSSKKLLLSDSGFYLCAGITGGGQEQYFGPGTRLTVT.

V is TRBV6-1 and J is TRBJ1-6; 9 nucleotides align to TRBD1. There are 14 residues in the CDR3. Per the germline V gene, CDR1 is MNHNS and CDR2 is SASEGT. The V gene end was trimmed by 6 bases and the J gene end by 8 bases; junction bases not matched to a gene: 5. CDR3 sequence: CASSPGQGDSPLHF. The CDR3 nucleotides read TGTGCCAGCAGCCCGGGACAGGGTGATTCACCCCTCCACTTT.

Comment on this clonotype: This clone may be a read error of a much larger clone one base away. The rearrangement joins TRBV7-2 to TRBJ2-1; 12 bases map to TRBD1. The J call is in doubt because the DNA end fits TRBJ2-7 better. From germline, CDR1 is SGHTA and CDR2 FQGNSA. This CDR3 has 17 residues. CDR3 nucleotide sequence: TGTGCCAGCAGCTTAGTGGGTGGGACAGGGGGCTACAATGAGCAGTACTTC. This gives the protein CASSLVGGTGGYNEQYF.

The chain combines TRBV28 with TRBJ2-1, with D hard to call. Germline loops: CDR1 MDHEN, CDR2 SYDVKM. Trimming pared 6 bases from V and 0 bases from J, leaving 9 bases between. There are 14 residues in the CDR3. CDR3 in DNA: TGTGCCAGCAGCGGACCCAGCTCCTACAATGAGCAGTTCTTC. Translation: CASSGPSSYNEQFF.

Regarding this clonotype: A clone one base away is much larger, so this may be a read error. V gene TRBV6-1 combines with J gene TRBJ2-6; D is possibly TRBD1 or TRBD2 (5 bases each). With 6 bases removed from V and 13 bases from J, the gap between germline ends came to 16 bases. CDR1 MNHNS and CDR2 SASEGT come from the germline V gene. The length of the CDR3 is 13 residues. CDR3 sequence: CASRGRGNGVLTF. The DNA of the CDR3 is TGTGCCAGCAGGGGGCGAGGGAATGGGGTCCTGACTTTC.

This clonotype has just a few counts. This chain connects TRBV20-1 to TRBJ2-5, with D possibly called TRBD1 or TRBD2 (5 bases each). The CDR3 is made up of 16 amino acids. The germline CDR1 and CDR2 sequences are DFQATT and SNEGSKA (reference sequence). The V end lost 2 bases, the J end lost 2 bases, and 18 bases lay between the germline ends. The CDR3 DNA reads as TGCAGTGCTAGAAGGTTTGGGGACGGCAGACAAGAGACCCAGTACTTC. This encodes CSARRFGDGRQETQYF.

The chain couples TRBV12-3 or TRBV12-4 to TRBJ2-3; 8 nucleotides line up with TRBD2. The CDR3 spans 15 residues. V trimming: 7 bases; J trimming: 7 bases; junction bases outside the gene matches: 13. In DNA, the CDR3 is TGTGCCAGCAATCTTTCGGGAGGGCCGCAATATACGCAGTATTTT. This gives the protein CASNLSGGPQYTQYF.

This clonotype has at least ten counts. The CDR3 loop reads CASSKTSGGADTQYF. The CDR3 nucleotides read TGTGCCAGCAGTAAGACTAGCGGGGGTGCAGATACGCAGTATTTT. V and J are TRBV6-4 and TRBJ2-3, with 12 bases identical to TRBD2. The CDR3 is 15 residues long. Germline trimming cut 5 bases from V and 4 bases from J; bases unmatched to any gene: 4. Per germline, CDR1 MRHNA and CDR2 SNTAGT.

V gene TRBV15 combines with J gene TRBJ2-4; TRBD1 aligns across 7 bases. CDR3 size: 15 residues. Germline lookup yields CDR1 LNHNV and CDR2 YYDKDF (reference sequence). J lost 7 bases, V lost 3 bases, and 9 bases had no gene match. The CDR3 loop is CATSRGRDSRNIQYF. In DNA, the CDR3 is TGTGCCACCAGCAGGGGCCGGGACAGTCGGAACATTCAGTACTTC.

This rearrangement joins TRBV15 to TRBJ1-1; 9 nucleotides match TRBD1. This CDR3 comprises 14 residues. Germline CDR1 LNHNV, CDR2 YYDKDF (reference sequence). V lost 3 bases to trimming and J lost 3 bases; unmatched junction nucleotides: 2. The CDR3: CATSSNRGHTEAFF. For the CDR3, the DNA is TGTGCCACCAGCAGTAACAGGGGGCACACTGAAGCTTTCTTT.

The chain has TRBV4-1 and TRBJ1-6, with D possibly TRBD1 on 5 matching bases. V gave up 1 base and J gave up 7 bases, with 8 bases separating them. The CDR3 length is 14 residues. Germline assignment: CDR1 MGHRA and CDR2 YSYEKL. CDR3 sequence (DNA): TGCGCCAGCAGCCAAGCAGGGCCAAATTCACCCCTCCACTTT. It yields the protein CASSQAGPNSPLHF.

Comment on this clonotype: One junction end disagrees with the germline gene, perhaps due to a read error. This chain links TRBV3-1 with TRBJ2-1; the D gene is possibly TRBD1 (7 bases). Germline lookup yields CDR1 LGHDT and CDR2 YNNKEL (reference sequence). The CDR3 loop spans 14 amino acids. The CDR3 sequence is CASSQVAGQTEQFF. In nucleotides, the CDR3 is TGTGCCAGTAGCCAAGTTGCGGGACAGACTGAGCAGTTCTTC.

This clonotype was picked up many times. This sequence joins TRBV5-8 and TRBJ2-5; 10 bases match TRBD1. This CDR3 spans 17 amino acids. V lost 3 bases and J lost 0; bases outside the gene matches: 8. Germline assignment: CDR1 SGHTS and CDR2 YDEGEE. CDR3 protein: CASSSPTGGFDQETQYF. For the CDR3, the DNA is TGTGCCAGCAGCTCCCCGACAGGGGGCTTTGACCAAGAGACCCAGTACTTC.

This clonotype was counted many times. V gene TRBV28 combines with J gene TRBJ1-6, with 8 bases identical to TRBD1. V dropped 6 bases and J dropped 3; count of bases not matched to a gene: 7. CDR1 is MDHEN and CDR2 is SYDVKM in the germline V gene. The CDR3 consists of 16 residues. CDR3 in amino acids: CASSLPGQGYNSPLHF. In nucleotides, the CDR3 is TGTGCCAGCAGCCTACCAGGACAGGGCTATAATTCACCCCTCCACTTT. Supplemented by reference TRBV28 and TRBJ1-6, the full variable domain reads DVKVTQSSRYLVKRTGEKVFLECVQDMDHENMFWYRQDPGLGLRLIYFSYDVKMKEKGDIPEGYSVSREKKERFSLILESASTNQTSMYLCASSLPGQGYNSPLHFGNGTRLTVT.

This clonotype appeared many times. Here the CDR3 reads CASSLGTTEQFF. The DNA for the CDR3 is TGTGCCAGCAGCTTAGGGACCACTGAGCAGTTCTTC. The chain couples TRBV5-6 to TRBJ2-1; D is perhaps TRBD1 or TRBD2 (5 bases each). The CDR3 is 12 residues long. From germline, CDR1 is SGHDT and CDR2 YYEEEE. The ends were cut back, 2 bases at V and 9 bases at J, with 9 bases in the middle.

V gene TRBV10-1 combines with J gene TRBJ2-1, with 10 bases that match TRBD1. Germline CDR1 reads WNHNN; CDR2 reads SYGVQD (reference sequence). V shed 2 bases, J shed 8 bases, and the junction held 6 bases outside the gene matches. This CDR3 contains 15 residues. This chain's CDR3 is CASSEGTGEVDEQFF. Written as DNA, the CDR3 is TGCGCCAGCAGTGAGGGGACAGGGGAGGTCGATGAGCAGTTCTTC.

V gene TRBV28 combines with J gene TRBJ2-5, with no clear D. V gave up 2 bases and J gave up 4 bases, with 11 bases separating them. CDR1 is MDHEN and CDR2 is SYDVKM in the germline V gene. The CDR3 has 14 amino acids. CDR3 region: CASSLSYRVETQYF. The CDR3, as DNA: TGTGCCAGCAGTTTAAGTTATAGGGTAGAGACCCAGTACTTC.